Listed below are T cell receptor beta chains from one sample, sequenced in a study of blood T cell repertoires in COVID-19. Clones were sequenced by immunoSEQ multiplex PCR, and TCRdb holds only the in-frame ones, with some missing. The table shows 200,000 to 300,000 clones, with about 79% occurring only once. Material: peripheral blood. These receptors were collected from a man aged 35 to 55 who had recovered from COVID-19. The CDR3 runs from the conserved cysteine through the conserved F or W. Fields, in order: CDR3 DNA, CDR3 protein, V gene, clone size, D gene, J gene, CDR3 length. A D gene is named only where the DNA matches it firmly. Clone sizes are given selectively: once, few, many, or a class where the clone is expanded.

CDR3nt: TGTGCCAGCAGTGAAGCCGAAGAACATACTGAAGCTTTCTTT
CDR3aa: CASSEAEEHTEAFF
v_gene: TRBV2
abundance: NA
d_gene: NA
j_gene: TRBJ1-1
len: 14

CDR3nt: TGTGCCAGCAGCCCGACAGGTACCCAAGAGACCCAGTACTTC
CDR3aa: CASSPTGTQETQYF
v_gene: TRBV9
abundance: once
d_gene: NA
j_gene: TRBJ2-5
len: 14

CDR3nt: TGTGCCAGCAGTGAGTTCTCCTACAATGAGCAGTTCTTC
CDR3aa: CASSEFSYNEQFF
v_gene: TRBV12-3/TRBV12-4
abundance: NA
d_gene: NA
j_gene: TRBJ2-1
len: 13

CDR3nt: TGTGCCAGCAGCCCCAGCGGGGGGGCTCGGGCAGATACGCAGTATTTT
CDR3aa: CASSPSGGARADTQYF
v_gene: TRBV11-2
abundance: NA
d_gene: TRBD2
j_gene: TRBJ2-3
len: 16

CDR3nt: TGTGCCAGCAGCTTAATTCGCGGGACAGTGAACACTGAAGCTTTCTTT
CDR3aa: CASSLIRGTVNTEAFF
v_gene: TRBV13
abundance: NA
d_gene: TRBD1
j_gene: TRBJ1-1
len: 16

CDR3nt: TGTGCCACCAGCAGAGAGTCAGCGGGAGCTGCCGAGCAGTACTTC
CDR3aa: CATSRESAGAAEQYF
v_gene: TRBV15
abundance: once
d_gene: TRBD2
j_gene: TRBJ2-7
len: 15

CDR3nt: TGTGCCAGCAGTGAAACGCCAGGGGGTAAGGGGAATGAGCAGTTCTTC
CDR3aa: CASSETPGGKGNEQFF
v_gene: TRBV2
abundance: NA
d_gene: TRBD1
j_gene: TRBJ2-1
len: 16

CDR3nt: TGTGCCAGCAGCCCCCTGTCCCGGAGCACAGATACGCAGTATTTT
CDR3aa: CASSPLSRSTDTQYF
v_gene: TRBV6-5
abundance: NA
d_gene: NA
j_gene: TRBJ2-3
len: 15

CDR3nt: TGTGCCAGTAGTGATAGTTCAGGGTACTCCTACGAGCAGTACTTC
CDR3aa: CASSDSSGYSYEQYF
v_gene: TRBV19
abundance: once
d_gene: NA
j_gene: TRBJ2-7
len: 15

CDR3nt: TGTGCCAGCAGCTTGGGTGGGACAGGGGGCAAGTTGGACGAGCAGTACTTC
CDR3aa: CASSLGGTGGKLDEQYF
v_gene: TRBV5-5
abundance: NA
d_gene: TRBD1
j_gene: TRBJ2-7
len: 17

CDR3nt: TGTGCCAGCAGCCGGACAACAGGGACCTACGAGCAGTACTTC
CDR3aa: CASSRTTGTYEQYF
v_gene: TRBV11-2
abundance: NA
d_gene: NA
j_gene: TRBJ2-7
len: 14

CDR3nt: TGTGCCAGCAGTGAAAGGGGGCGCAACTATGGCTACACCTTC
CDR3aa: CASSERGRNYGYTF
v_gene: TRBV2
abundance: NA
d_gene: TRBD1
j_gene: TRBJ1-2
len: 14

CDR3nt: TGTGCCAGTACCTTGACTAGCGGGGGGGCCAATGAGCAGTTCTTC
CDR3aa: CASTLTSGGANEQFF
v_gene: TRBV19
abundance: few
d_gene: TRBD2
j_gene: TRBJ2-1
len: 15

CDR3nt: TGTGCCAGCAGCTTAGCGCCAGGGGGCCAGGGCTACACCTTC
CDR3aa: CASSLAPGGQGYTF
v_gene: TRBV7-8
abundance: NA
d_gene: TRBD1
j_gene: TRBJ1-2
len: 14